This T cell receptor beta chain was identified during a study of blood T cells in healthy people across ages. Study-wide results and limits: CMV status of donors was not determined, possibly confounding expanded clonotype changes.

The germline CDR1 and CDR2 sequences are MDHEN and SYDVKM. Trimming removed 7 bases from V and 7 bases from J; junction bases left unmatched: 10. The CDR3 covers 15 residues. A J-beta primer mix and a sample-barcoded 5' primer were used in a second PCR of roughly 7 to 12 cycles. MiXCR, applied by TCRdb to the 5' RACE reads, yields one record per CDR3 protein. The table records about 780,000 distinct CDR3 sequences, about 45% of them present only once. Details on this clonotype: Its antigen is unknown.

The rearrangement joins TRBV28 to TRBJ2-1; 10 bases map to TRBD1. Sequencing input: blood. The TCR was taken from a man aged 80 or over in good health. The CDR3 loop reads CASTPTGGNKNEQFF. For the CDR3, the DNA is TGTGCCAGCACACCGACAGGGGGCAATAAAAATGAGCAGTTCTTC.